A single sample is the source of the 19 T cell receptor beta chains below, sequenced in a study of tumor-infiltrating lymphocytes in primary liver carcinoma. Each 20-30 mg portion of unsorted bulk tissue served as the source for co-extraction of RNA and DNA. The input was around 0.5 ug total RNA; TCR beta cDNA was made from it with a constant-region primer. For TCR beta, libraries were produced by three nested multiplex PCR rounds using slightly modified ARM-PCR. Each of the first two PCR rounds ran roughly 9 cycles with TRBV1-TRBV30 forward and C-beta reverse primers. One entry per CDR3 protein, called by TCRdb with MiXCR from the multiplex PCR reads. This sample has 80,000 to 100,000 distinct CDR3 sequences, with about 70% found just once. The specimen sequenced was tumor-adjacent normal liver tissue. These receptors were collected from a man in his forties or fifties with primary liver carcinoma and hepatitis B virus infection.

Comments on this clonotype: This CDR3 is missing its conserved last phenylalanine or tryptophan, likely due to a read error. The chain uses TRBV11-2 and TRBJ2-7, with D possibly called TRBD1 or TRBD2 (5 bases each). V was pared by 5 bases and J by 2 bases, with 16 bases between. Germline CDR1 and CDR2: SGHAT and FQNNGV. CDR3 size: 15 residues. In DNA form, the CDR3 reads TGTGCCAGCAGCCTAGGGCCGGGGACGACCTACGAGCAGTACTTA. Residues: CASSLGPGTTYEQYL.

Points on this clonotype: At one boundary the junction diverges from the germline segment, which might be a read error. The chain couples TRBV4-2 to TRBJ2-5; 8 bases match TRBD2. Per the germline V gene, CDR1 is LGHNA and CDR2 is YNFKEQ. The CDR3 runs 16 residues. As DNA, the CDR3 is TGTGCCAGCAACCAAAGACCAGCGGGAGCGGGAGAGACCCAGTACTTC. Amino acids: CASNQRPAGAGETQYF.

Worth noting for this clonotype: A much larger clone is a single base away; this may be a read error. This rearrangement joins TRBV4-1 to TRBJ2-1, with D hard to call. The CDR3 is 13 residues long. Germline V gene sequence: CDR1 MGHRA, CDR2 YSYEKL. The CDR3 reads CASSQDGYNEQFF. CDR3 DNA sequence: TGCGCCAGCAGTCAAGACGGGTACAATGAGCAGTTCTTC.

This clonotype appeared a single time. One junction end disagrees with the germline gene, perhaps due to a read error. V and J are TRBV11-2 and TRBJ2-2; D perhaps matches TRBD2 (5 bases). From germline, CDR1 is SGHAT and CDR2 FQNNGV. This CDR3 is built from 18 residues. This CDR3 is CASSHTGVAPLNTGELLF. The CDR3 DNA follows: TGTGCCAGCAGCCATACCGGAGTGGCACCCCTGAACACCGGGGAGCTGTTATTT.

This rearrangement joins TRBV2 to TRBJ2-7; D unresolved. Germline V gives CDR1 SNHLY, CDR2 FYNNEI. V was pared by 6 bases and J by 0 bases, with 3 bases between. The CDR3 totals 11 residues. Here the CDR3 DNA reads TGTGCCAGCAGCCCCTCCTACGAGCAGTACTTC. This encodes CASSPSYEQYF.

Notes on this clonotype: The germline gene is not matched at one end of the junction; a read error may be the cause. This chain links TRBV29-1 with TRBJ2-6, with D perhaps TRBD2 (6 bases). Germline loops: CDR1 SQVTM, CDR2 ANQGSEA. The CDR3 runs 18 residues. CDR3 region: CSVEDSGEGCSGANVLTF. DNA for the CDR3: TGCAGCGTTGAAGACTCGGGGGAAGGCTGCTCTGGGGCCAACGTCTTGACTTTC.

This clonotype was observed a handful of times. The chain has TRBV7-9 and TRBJ2-3; a possible D gene is TRBD1 (6 bases). From germline, CDR1 is SEHNR and CDR2 FQNEAQ (reference sequence). CDR3 length: 15 amino acids. V shed 4 bases and J shed 1 base, with 12 bases lying between them. CDR3 DNA sequence: TGTGCCAGCAGCTCCCGGGACATCCGCACAGATACGCAGTATTTT. As protein: CASSSRDIRTDTQYF.

This clonotype was picked up many times. One junction end disagrees with the germline gene, perhaps due to a read error. The chain couples TRBV29-1 to TRBJ2-3; possible D gene TRBD1, 5 bases. CDR1 and CDR2 from the germline V gene are SQVTM and ANQGSEA. This CDR3 is 12 amino acids long. CDR3 sequence reads: CSVEGAGDTQYF. In DNA form, the CDR3 reads TGCAGCGTAGAAGGGGCAGGAGATACGCAGTATTTT.

This clonotype has at least ten counts. The V and J genes are TRBV4-2 and TRBJ1-5; 8 nucleotides match TRBD1. The CDR3 has 16 amino acids. The junction had 8 bases not matched to a gene; V was cut back by 0 bases and J by 7 bases. Germline V CDR1 and CDR2: LGHNA, YNFKEQ. The CDR3 DNA reads as TGTGCCAGCAGCCAAGATTGGGGACAGGTCGGCCAGCCCCAGCATTTT. Its protein product is CASSQDWGQVGQPQHF.

This clonotype turned up a few times. This may be a read error, as it is one base from a much larger clone. The V and J genes are TRBV12-3 or TRBV12-4 and TRBJ1-5; 8 bases map to TRBD1. This CDR3 contains 13 residues. The ends lost 7 bases at V and 6 bases at J; junction bases unmatched: 5. CDR3 protein: CASMSGGGQPQHF. The CDR3 DNA is TGTGCCAGCATGTCAGGGGGCGGTCAGCCCCAGCATTTT.

This clonotype appeared a few times. A read error may produce the germline difference seen at one junction end. The gene calls are TRBV29-1 and TRBJ2-3; 9 bases line up with TRBD1. The germline V gene has CDR1 SQVTM and CDR2 ANQGSEA. This CDR3 is 14 amino acids long. The CDR3 DNA reads as TGCAGTGTTGATCCGGGACAGGGAACAGATATGCAGTATTTT. Its translation is CSVDPGQGTDMQYF.

The gene calls are TRBV12-3 or TRBV12-4 and TRBJ2-7; no definite D call. V dropped 4 bases and J dropped 9 bases, with 19 bases sitting between them. The CDR3 extends over 14 amino acids. The CDR3 DNA reads as TGTGCCAGCAGTTCCGATCGGAGTGGCAACGGGCAGTACTTC. Translated, it gives CASSSDRSGNGQYF.

A word on this clonotype: A clone one base away is much larger, so this may be a read error. V gene TRBV6-1 combines with J gene TRBJ2-1, with no clear D. V was pared by 7 bases and J by 5 bases, with 15 bases between. Germline loops: CDR1 MNHNS, CDR2 SASEGT. The CDR3 runs to 14 residues. DNA of the CDR3: TGTGCCAGCAAGATCACTCTTCGGGACAATGAGCAGTTCTTC. Amino acid sequence: CASKITLRDNEQFF.

The chain is built from TRBV6-2 or TRBV6-3 and TRBJ2-1, with D perhaps TRBD1 or TRBD2 (5 bases each). CDR3 size: 15 residues. Germline CDR1 MNHEY, CDR2 SVGEGT. Trimming left V 2 bases short and J 4 bases short, with 12 bases between. This chain's CDR3 is CASSYTGTLYNEQFF. CDR3 in DNA: TGTGCCAGCAGTTACACTGGGACGTTGTACAATGAGCAGTTCTTC.

With respect to this clonotype: At one of its ends the junction is not consistent with the germline gene, which may arise from a read error. V gene TRBV7-9 combines with J gene TRBJ2-3, with 15 bases that match TRBD2. CDR3 size: 17 residues. Germline V CDR1 and CDR2: SEHNR, FQNEAQ (reference sequence). The CDR3 is CTSSLWTSGRVPDTQYF. As DNA, the CDR3 is TGTACCAGCAGCCTGTGGACTAGCGGGAGGGTCCCAGATACGCAGTATTTT.

This clonotype has a count of ten or more. The chain carries TRBV13 and TRBJ1-6; weak D call: TRBD1 (5 bases). The germline V gene encodes CDR1 PRHDT and CDR2 FYEKMQ (reference sequence). V was clipped by 2 bases and J by 10 bases, with 12 bases between them. The CDR3 runs 14 residues. As DNA, the CDR3 is TGTGCCAGCAGCTTACACGCGAGGGGATCACCCCTCCACTTT. It codes for CASSLHARGSPLHF.

This clonotype came up many times. The V call is TRBV10-1, the J call TRBJ2-2; D perhaps matches TRBD2 (6 bases). This CDR3 is built from 15 residues. V shed 3 bases and J shed 0 bases, with 8 bases lying between them. From germline, CDR1 is WNHNN and CDR2 SYGVQD (reference sequence). CDR3 in amino acids: CASSEGGTNTGELFF. CDR3 bases: TGCGCCAGCAGTGAAGGCGGGACGAACACCGGGGAGCTGTTTTTT.

V gene TRBV29-1 combines with J gene TRBJ2-3; D possibly corresponds to TRBD2 (5 bases). Germline CDR1 is SQVTM and CDR2 is ANQGSEA. The CDR3 consists of 15 residues. For the CDR3, the DNA is TGCAGTATTGGAAGCGGTCTGCTAGGAGCAGATACGCAGTATTTT. It encodes CSIGSGLLGADTQYF.

V is TRBV29-1 and J is TRBJ2-7, with 9 bases identical to TRBD1. Trimming at V came to 6 bases and at J to 7 bases, leaving 13 bases not matched to a gene. The germline CDR1 and CDR2 sequences are SQVTM and ANQGSEA. The CDR3 totals 14 residues. CDR3 DNA sequence: TGCAGCGTGACTGGGGGGGACAGGGATTATGAGCAGTACTTC. The encoded protein is CSVTGGDRDYEQYF.